This T cell receptor (beta chain) was captured in a study of blood T cell repertoires in COVID-19. V was shortened by 3 bases and J by 1 base, with 7 bases between the two germline ends. CDR1 is MDHEN, CDR2 SYDVKM, per germline. The CDR3 extends over 13 amino acids. Generated by immunoSEQ multiplex PCR, the TCRdb table keeps only in-frame clones and is missing some. Altogether fewer than 350,000 clones are present, more than 75% being singletons, with the ten largest covering roughly 1.9%. This clone appeared once. This clonotype was sampled from a woman aged 25-40 years who had recovered from COVID-19. The genes are TRBV28 and TRBJ2-7; D uncertain. Input material: peripheral blood. CDR3 residues: CASSFRRSYEQYF. The CDR3 region has the DNA TGTGCCAGCAGTTTTCGCCGGTCCTACGAGCAGTACTTC.